Listed here are 9 T cell receptor beta chains from one sample, sequenced in a study of CD8+ T cells in alopecia areata. Extracted RNA was reverse transcribed, and the resulting cDNA served as sequencing template. Assay: immunoSEQ multiplex PCR; the TCRdb copy retains only in-frame clones and omits some. The sample lists 95,000 to 110,000 clones; 85% to 90% were seen once. Treatment of the sample: oral pan-JAK inhibitor, 5-10 mg twice daily. The specimen comprised CD8+ T cells sorted from blood, sampled at approximately week 34, from a patient treated with tofacitinib. These receptor sequences come from a human donor with alopecia areata.

The chain uses TRBV9 and TRBJ2-5; maybe TRBD2 (6 bases). Germline CDR1 and CDR2: SGDLS and YYNGEE. This CDR3 has 16 amino acids. V lost 3 bases and J lost 2, with 17 bases in between. DNA for the CDR3: TGTGCCAGCAGCGCTAGAGCGGGCTCTTTACAAGAGACCCAGTACTTC. As protein: CASSARAGSLQETQYF.

V usage is TRBV4-1 and J usage is TRBJ2-7, with 8 nucleotides matching TRBD1. Trimming took 1 base from V and 4 from J; bases not matched to a gene: 9. Germline V gene lookup returns CDR1 MGHRA and CDR2 YSYEKL. The CDR3 has 16 amino acids. This CDR3 reads CASSQGETGAPYEQYF. CDR3 DNA: TGCGCCAGCAGCCAAGGCGAGACAGGGGCTCCATACGAGCAGTACTTC.

V is TRBV29-1 and J is TRBJ1-2; D is ambiguous. This CDR3 is built from 12 residues. CDR1 and CDR2 from the germline V gene are SQVTM and ANQGSEA. The germline V and J ends were trimmed by 2 bases and 4 bases, with 8 bases remaining between them. The CDR3 is CSVESLIYGYTF. CDR3 nucleotide sequence: TGCAGCGTTGAATCCCTTATCTATGGCTACACCTTC.

The gene calls are TRBV7-9 and TRBJ1-2; TRBD1 aligns across 9 bases. CDR1 SEHNR and CDR2 FQNEAQ come from the germline V gene (reference sequence). Losses at the gene ends were 8 bases for V and 0 bases for J; bases not matched to a gene: 4. This CDR3 is 14 amino acids long. CDR3 loop: CASYGTGSNYGYTF. The CDR3 DNA is TGTGCCAGCTATGGGACAGGGTCTAACTATGGCTACACCTTC.

This rearrangement joins TRBV5-1 to TRBJ2-1, with 10 bases aligning to TRBD2. The CDR3 totals 15 residues. V lost 4 bases, J lost 5 bases, and 6 bases stayed unmatched. Germline values: CDR1 SGHRS, CDR2 YFSETQ. The CDR3 bases are TGCGCCAGCAGCCAGCGGGGGGGCTTGGACAATGAGCAGTTCTTC. Translating gives CASSQRGGLDNEQFF.

This clone has just one count. V gene TRBV27 combines with J gene TRBJ2-7; weak D call: TRBD1 (6 bases). V lost 8 bases, J lost 1 base, and 12 bases lay in between. CDR3 size: 13 residues. Germline lookup yields CDR1 MNHEY and CDR2 SMNVEV (reference sequence). The CDR3 protein is CASGAQGSYEQYF. In DNA, the CDR3 is TGTGCCAGCGGGGCACAGGGATCCTACGAGCAGTACTTC.

The V and J genes are TRBV5-6 and TRBJ2-5, with TRBD1 identical over 9 bases. Gene TRBJ2-7 matches the end of the DNA better, so the J call may be wrong. CDR1 is SGHDT, CDR2 YYEEEE, per germline. This CDR3 has 15 amino acids. The CDR3 DNA follows: TGTGCCAGCAGCCCCTTCCGGGACAGGGCCTACGAGCAGTACTTC. This encodes CASSPFRDRAYEQYF.

This chain links TRBV29-1 with TRBJ1-4, with 9 positions matching TRBD1. Germline trimming cut 5 bases from V and 5 bases from J; bases unmatched to any gene: 3. This CDR3 spans 13 amino acids. Germline CDR1 SQVTM, CDR2 ANQGSEA. The CDR3 sequence: CSVYTGGNEKLFF. CDR3 nucleotide sequence: TGCAGCGTTTATACAGGGGGCAATGAAAAACTGTTTTTT. The full variable domain, completed using reference TRBV29-1 and TRBJ1-4, is SAVISQKPSRDICQRGTSLTIQCQVDSQVTMMFWYRQQPGQSLTLIATANQGSEATYESGFVIDKFPISRPNLTFSTLTVSNMSPEDSSIYLCSVYTGGNEKLFFGSGTQLSVL.

The V call is TRBV7-6, the J call TRBJ2-2; maybe TRBD2 (6 bases). There are 12 residues in the CDR3. Deletions cut 5 bases from V and 5 bases from J, with 6 bases between. CDR1 and CDR2 (germline): SGHVS, FNYEAQ. The CDR3 here is CASSRGTGELFF. CDR3 DNA sequence: TGTGCCAGCAGCCGGGGGACCGGGGAGCTGTTTTTT.